This entry is about one TCR beta chain. CDR1 is MGHRA, CDR2 YSYEKL, per germline. The CDR3 extends over 13 amino acids. Trimming removed 3 bases from V and 4 bases from J, with 10 bases in between. Among the 120 subjects of the validation cohort, separate from the roughly 650-subject first cohort, were the donors. Produced via immunoSEQ multiplex PCR; TCRdb's table is partial and in-frame only. Here the sample spans some 170,000 clones, more than 75% being singletons. The entry originates in a study of cytomegalovirus exposure and HLA in healthy donors. The chain is built from TRBV4-1 and TRBJ2-7; the D gene is possibly TRBD2 (5 bases). Sequencing was carried out using PBMCs. The receptor was derived from a woman aged 25 to 39 in good health and CMV-seronegative. DNA of the CDR3: TGCGCCAGCAGCCAGCTCTCGGGATACGAGCAGTACTTC. Translating gives CASSQLSGYEQYF.